This TCR beta chain was observed in a study of T cells after yellow fever vaccination. The trim removed 4 bases at V and 6 bases at J, leaving 7 bases unmatched. Looked up from germline, CDR1 is DFQATT and CDR2 is SNEGSKA (reference sequence). This CDR3 has 14 residues. TCRdb analysed the 5' RACE reads with MiXCR anew, one entry per CDR3 protein. Of roughly 180,000 distinct CDR3 sequences in the sample, 5.5% to 7.5% were seen once. The chain uses TRBV20-1 and TRBJ2-1; 9 bases are shared with TRBD2. The TCR was taken from a man aged 18 to 29 who received the YFV17D yellow fever vaccine. The specimen was CD4+ T cells sorted from PBMCs, collected on the day of the first yellow fever vaccination. CDR3 sequence: CSATSGERANEQFF. The DNA of the CDR3 is TGCAGTGCTACTAGCGGGGAGCGGGCCAATGAGCAGTTCTTC.